Listed below are T cell receptor beta chains from one sample, sequenced in a study of T-cell reconstitution after alpha-beta-depleted transplantation in children. TCRdb redid the calling of the PCR reads with MiXCR, one entry per CDR3 protein. The sample contains about 290,000 distinct CDR3 sequences, roughly 7.8% of which appear only once. This specimen was peripheral blood, taken 360 days after TCRalphabeta/CD19-depleted stem cell transplant. These receptors originate from a female patient aged 2-9 years who had a stem cell transplant for Fanconi anemia, so the T cells may come from the graft donor. CDR3s include the opening cysteine and the closing phenylalanine or tryptophan. The D gene is left open where the match is weak. Only part of the rows carry a size: once, few, many, or a class if the clone is expanded.

CDR3 DNA: TGTGCCAGCAGCCAAACAGGGGGCGAGCAGTACTTC
CDR3 protein: CASSQTGGEQYF
clone size: many
V gene: TRBV6-6
J gene: TRBJ2-7
D gene: TRBD1

CDR3 DNA: TGCAGTGCTGGACTGGCAGGGACCATTTTAGCCAAAAACATTCAGTACTTC
CDR3 protein: CSAGLAGTILAKNIQYF
clone size: many
V gene: TRBV20-1
J gene: TRBJ2-4
D gene: -

CDR3 DNA: TGTGCCAGCAGTTTATTCGGGGGATCTGGGGCCAACGTCCTGACTTTC
CDR3 protein: CASSLFGGSGANVLTF
clone size: many
V gene: TRBV28
J gene: TRBJ2-6
D gene: -

CDR3 DNA: TGTGCCAGCAGTACCGGGACTAGAGTAGTAGATGAGCAGTTCTTC
CDR3 protein: CASSTGTRVVDEQFF
clone size: few
V gene: TRBV6-5
J gene: TRBJ2-1
D gene: TRBD2

CDR3 DNA: TGCAGTGCTGATATTTCATACGGGACAGGTGGATATGGCTACACCTTC
CDR3 protein: CSADISYGTGGYGYTF
clone size: many
V gene: TRBV20-1
J gene: TRBJ1-2
D gene: TRBD1

CDR3 DNA: TGTGCCAGCAGCTTAGCCAAAGGGGCTTGGGTTGAAGCTTTCTTT
CDR3 protein: CASSLAKGAWVEAFF
clone size: few
V gene: TRBV11-2
J gene: TRBJ1-1
D gene: -

CDR3 DNA: TGCAGTCCCCGAAATCGAGGGGGCCATGGTGAAAAACTGTTTTTT
CDR3 protein: CSPRNRGGHGEKLFF
clone size: -
V gene: TRBV20-1
J gene: TRBJ1-4
D gene: TRBD1

CDR3 DNA: TGTGCCAGCAGCCTCCTAGCGGGGCCCACCGGGGAGCTGTTTTTT
CDR3 protein: CASSLLAGPTGELFF
clone size: many
V gene: TRBV12-3/TRBV12-4
J gene: TRBJ2-2
D gene: TRBD2

CDR3 DNA: TGTGCCAGCAGTGAATCCGGACACCCCCAAGAGACCCAGTACTTC
CDR3 protein: CASSESGHPQETQYF
clone size: many
V gene: TRBV25-1
J gene: TRBJ2-5
D gene: -

CDR3 DNA: TGTGCCAGCAGCTTGGCAGGGCTAAGCTACACCTTC
CDR3 protein: CASSLAGLSYTF
clone size: many
V gene: TRBV5-6
J gene: TRBJ1-2
D gene: -

CDR3 DNA: TGTGCCAGCAGCTTAGTTGCTCGGAGGATCACAGATACGCAGTATTTT
CDR3 protein: CASSLVARRITDTQYF
clone size: many
V gene: TRBV7-2
J gene: TRBJ2-3
D gene: -

CDR3 DNA: TGTGCCAGCTCAAAACCAGGGACAGGGAAAGGCAATGAGCAGTTCTTC
CDR3 protein: CASSKPGTGKGNEQFF
clone size: many
V gene: TRBV12-3/TRBV12-4
J gene: TRBJ2-1
D gene: TRBD1

CDR3 DNA: TGTGCCAGCAGATGGACAGAAAAAGAGACCCAGTACTTC
CDR3 protein: CASRWTEKETQYF
clone size: many
V gene: TRBV28
J gene: TRBJ2-5
D gene: -

CDR3 DNA: TGTGCCAGCAGCAGGGGACCGTACTATGGCTACACCTTC
CDR3 protein: CASSRGPYYGYTF
clone size: many
V gene: TRBV13
J gene: TRBJ1-2
D gene: -

CDR3 DNA: TGTGCCAGCAGCTCCGTGACAGAACCCTACGAGCAGTACTTC
CDR3 protein: CASSSVTEPYEQYF
clone size: -
V gene: TRBV7-2
J gene: TRBJ2-7
D gene: -

CDR3 DNA: TGTGCCAGCAGTTTAAGTTATGAGCAGTTCTTC
CDR3 protein: CASSLSYEQFF
clone size: many
V gene: TRBV28
J gene: TRBJ2-1
D gene: -

CDR3 DNA: TGCAGTGCTAGCCCAATGGGGGACAGGGGGTACACTGAAGCTTTCTTT
CDR3 protein: CSASPMGDRGYTEAFF
clone size: few
V gene: TRBV20-1
J gene: TRBJ1-1
D gene: TRBD1

CDR3 DNA: TGTGCCAGCAGTTTAGGTTGGAATGAGCAGTTCTTC
CDR3 protein: CASSLGWNEQFF
clone size: many
V gene: TRBV12-3/TRBV12-4
J gene: TRBJ2-1
D gene: -

CDR3 DNA: TGTGCCAGCAGCTTGGTTCCCCGGGGGCTTAATGAAAAACTGTTTTTT
CDR3 protein: CASSLVPRGLNEKLFF
clone size: few
V gene: TRBV5-5
J gene: TRBJ1-4
D gene: -

CDR3 DNA: TGTGCCAGCAGCCTGGGGACAGCCGCAACTAATGAAAAACTGTTTTTT
CDR3 protein: CASSLGTAATNEKLFF
clone size: -
V gene: TRBV7-6
J gene: TRBJ1-4
D gene: TRBD1

CDR3 DNA: TGTGCCAGCAGCGCGAGGGCTTCAACTAATGAAAAACTGTTTTTT
CDR3 protein: CASSARASTNEKLFF
clone size: many
V gene: TRBV7-9
J gene: TRBJ1-4
D gene: -

CDR3 DNA: TGTGCCATCAGCTTTTCTGCCGGACAAAATAGGCAGGCTGAAGCAGGTGGCTACACCTTC
CDR3 protein: CAISFSAGQNRQAEAGGYTF
clone size: few
V gene: TRBV10-3
J gene: TRBJ1-2
D gene: -

CDR3 DNA: TGTGCCAGCGGGCAGGGGAGAGTCCAAGAGACCCAGTACTTC
CDR3 protein: CASGQGRVQETQYF
clone size: many
V gene: TRBV6-2/TRBV6-3
J gene: TRBJ2-5
D gene: -

CDR3 DNA: TGCGCCAGCAGCCAAGGGGTCGCCTCTGAGAACTATGGCTACACCTTC
CDR3 protein: CASSQGVASENYGYTF
clone size: few
V gene: TRBV4-3
J gene: TRBJ1-2
D gene: -

CDR3 DNA: TGTGCCAGCAGCTTGGGGGTAGGAGGGGTAACTGGAAACACCATATATTTT
CDR3 protein: CASSLGVGGVTGNTIYF
clone size: -
V gene: TRBV5-6
J gene: TRBJ1-3
D gene: -

CDR3 DNA: TGTGCCAGCAGTGAAACACGCTGGACAGGGACCGCCTACGAGCAGTACTTC
CDR3 protein: CASSETRWTGTAYEQYF
clone size: many
V gene: TRBV2
J gene: TRBJ2-7
D gene: TRBD1

CDR3 DNA: TGCGCCAGCAGCTTGGGAGTAGAAAATAGCAATCAGCCCCAGCATTTT
CDR3 protein: CASSLGVENSNQPQHF
clone size: -
V gene: TRBV5-1
J gene: TRBJ1-5
D gene: -

CDR3 DNA: TGTGCCACCAGCCGGACCGGCACAGATACGCAGTATTTT
CDR3 protein: CATSRTGTDTQYF
clone size: many
V gene: TRBV24-1
J gene: TRBJ2-3
D gene: -

CDR3 DNA: TGTGCCAGCAGTTTACGCCTCCCGGGGGGGCCGTTGGAGACCCAGTACTTC
CDR3 protein: CASSLRLPGGPLETQYF
clone size: few
V gene: TRBV27
J gene: TRBJ2-5
D gene: TRBD2

CDR3 DNA: TGCAGTCACGACCGCAGGGCCCTCAATCAGCCCCAGCATTTT
CDR3 protein: CSHDRRALNQPQHF
clone size: few
V gene: TRBV20-1
J gene: TRBJ1-5
D gene: -

CDR3 DNA: TGTGCCTGGAGTATGAACTACGAGCAGTACTTC
CDR3 protein: CAWSMNYEQYF
clone size: -
V gene: TRBV30
J gene: TRBJ2-7
D gene: -

CDR3 DNA: TGTGCCAGCAGCCAACCTATGGGACTAGAGACCCCCAATGAGCAGTTCTTC
CDR3 protein: CASSQPMGLETPNEQFF
clone size: many
V gene: TRBV7-9
J gene: TRBJ2-1
D gene: TRBD2

CDR3 DNA: TGTGCCAGCAGCCATGACAGGGCGATATTCTACGAGCAGTACTTC
CDR3 protein: CASSHDRAIFYEQYF
clone size: many
V gene: TRBV7-8
J gene: TRBJ2-7
D gene: TRBD1

CDR3 DNA: TGCAGTGCTAGGAAGAGTTGGGACAGGGTTAACGAGCAGTACTTC
CDR3 protein: CSARKSWDRVNEQYF
clone size: many
V gene: TRBV20-1
J gene: TRBJ2-7
D gene: TRBD1

CDR3 DNA: TGTGCCAGCAGCCTAGAAGGGATCATGAACACTGAAGCTTTCTTT
CDR3 protein: CASSLEGIMNTEAFF
clone size: -
V gene: TRBV7-9
J gene: TRBJ1-1
D gene: -

CDR3 DNA: TGTGCCAGCAGCTTACCGTCGGACGGGAACACTGAAGCTTTCTTT
CDR3 protein: CASSLPSDGNTEAFF
clone size: -
V gene: TRBV13
J gene: TRBJ1-1
D gene: -

CDR3 DNA: TGTGCCAGCAGCGCAAGAGGGGAACAGCCCCAGCATTTT
CDR3 protein: CASSARGEQPQHF
clone size: few
V gene: TRBV7-2
J gene: TRBJ1-5
D gene: -

CDR3 DNA: TGTGCCACCAGCAGAGAGGACAGGGGTAACTCACCCCTCCACTTT
CDR3 protein: CATSREDRGNSPLHF
clone size: few
V gene: TRBV15
J gene: TRBJ1-6
D gene: TRBD1

CDR3 DNA: TGTGCCAGCAGTCGGGACCTGAGCTCCTACGAGCAGTACTTC
CDR3 protein: CASSRDLSSYEQYF
clone size: few
V gene: TRBV6-1
J gene: TRBJ2-7
D gene: -

CDR3 DNA: TGTGCCAGCAGCCCCTGGACTAGCGGGGGGGGAGATACGCAGTATTTT
CDR3 protein: CASSPWTSGGGDTQYF
clone size: few
V gene: TRBV6-5
J gene: TRBJ2-3
D gene: TRBD2

CDR3 DNA: TGCAGTGCTAGAGGGTCGGGCCAGACCCAGTACTTC
CDR3 protein: CSARGSGQTQYF
clone size: -
V gene: TRBV20-1
J gene: TRBJ2-5
D gene: -

CDR3 DNA: TGTGCCAGCAGCCCCCTAGAAGGGTGGGGCTACACCTTC
CDR3 protein: CASSPLEGWGYTF
clone size: few
V gene: TRBV7-8
J gene: TRBJ1-2
D gene: -